In this sample, the clone carrying this TCR beta chain turned up a few times. Its antigen is not identified. This sample was taken from a study of T cell responses to AZD1222 COVID-19 vaccine. On the study more broadly: Pooled together were second doses at about 4 or about 12 weeks. General study points: Donors, mostly white British, included more females; clonal diversity was possibly underestimated. A rise in Spike-specific TCR breadth and depth followed two AZD1222 doses. CD4 TCRs linked to vaccination spanned spike, dominating at 160-218 and 743-854.

V dropped 5 bases and J dropped 3; count of bases not matched to a gene: 7. This CDR3 spans 16 amino acids. Germline assignment: CDR1 SNHLY and CDR2 FYNNEI. The method was immunoSEQ multiplex PCR; TCRdb's version includes in-frame clones alone and lacks a portion of them. Of more than 150,000 clones in the sample, about 91% are singletons; the top ten hold around 4.4%. The input for sequencing was peripheral blood, taken on day 0 of AZD1222 vaccination. The chain couples TRBV2 to TRBJ2-3; 11 positions agree with TRBD2. This TCR was recovered from an adult in good health. The CDR3 sequence is CASSFQGLAGTDTQYF. The CDR3 DNA follows: TGTGCCAGCAGTTTCCAAGGACTAGCGGGTACAGATACGCAGTATTTT.